A single TCR beta chain is shown here with its context. The antigen remains undetermined. Staff drew ten milliliters of peripheral blood from each donor. The data are from a study of blood T cells in healthy people across ages. Across the whole study: T cells yielded about one barcoded beta molecule per two cells through template switching.

Study results and limitations: With age, beta diversity per million T cells declined roughly linearly, significantly by 30 to 40.

Then a second PCR, running roughly 7 to 11 cycles, was carried out with a sample-barcoded 5' primer and a J-beta primer mix. TCRdb used MiXCR to reprocess the 5' RACE reads, holding one entry per CDR3 protein. The sample records 1,300,000 or so distinct CDR3 sequences, 55% to 75% being singletons. J gave up 1 base and V 3 bases, and 7 bases lay outside the gene matches. CDR1 and CDR2 from the germline V gene are DFQATT and SNEGSKA (reference sequence). This CDR3 is built from 16 residues. This rearrangement joins TRBV20-1 to TRBJ2-3; TRBD2 matches at 10 bases. The sample consisted of blood. The sequence was obtained from a man aged 18 to 29 in good health. CDR3 in DNA: TGCAGTGCTAGCAGCGGGGGGGCTTTTGGCACAGATACGCAGTATTTT. Protein: CSASSGGAFGTDTQYF.